This TCR beta chain emerged from a study of cytomegalovirus exposure and HLA in healthy donors. At the level of the study: Unique TCRs numbering approximately 80 million, obtained from HLA-typed donors, made up an early data release. Across almost 400 genotyped donors, about 81% landed in the Caucasian-associated ancestry cluster. General observations from the study: Three chains linked to CMV were shown in vitro to be specific for CMV antigens.

PCR employed 60 Vbeta and 13 Jbeta primers. Some clones are missing from TCRdb's copy, which holds only in-frame ones; the method was immunoSEQ multiplex PCR. The sample has around 92,000 clones, more than 65% seen once. As concerns this clone: Its cognate antigen is unknown.

The CDR3 totals 16 residues. Between the trimmed V and J ends, which lost 1 base and 3 bases, there was a span of 15 bases. Germline CDR1 reads MNHEY; CDR2 reads SVGAGI. This receptor was obtained from a girl aged 2 to 9 in good health and CMV-seropositive. The sequenced material came from PBMCs. V and J are TRBV6-5 and TRBJ1-1; TRBD1 is a possible D gene (6 bases). The CDR3 nucleotides read TGTGCCAGCAGTTACTTTTCTCGGGGGGCCTACACTGAAGCTTTCTTT. Its translation: CASSYFSRGAYTEAFF.